This T cell receptor (beta chain) was captured by sequencing in a study of T cell changes during pregnancy in multiple sclerosis. Repertoires were generated with immunoSEQ multiplex PCR, while TCRdb's copy carries only in-frame clones and drops some. The sample lists 50,000 to 60,000 clones, 85% to 90% occurring once. Germline-derived CDR1 and CDR2 are GTSNPN and SVGIG (reference sequence). Trimming removed 3 bases at V and 0 bases at J, with 21 bases between. The CDR3 is 19 residues long. This TCR was sampled from a female donor with multiple sclerosis, enrolled in a pregnancy study. The chain links TRBV30 to TRBJ1-6, with TRBD1 as a possible D gene (6 bases). The input for sequencing was CD4+ T cells from peripheral blood mononuclear cells, taken in the first trimester of pregnancy. CDR3 sequence reads: CAWSRNRASPGSYNSPLHF. The CDR3 coding sequence is TGTGCCTGGAGCCGAAACAGGGCGTCACCCGGCTCCTATAATTCACCCCTCCACTTT.